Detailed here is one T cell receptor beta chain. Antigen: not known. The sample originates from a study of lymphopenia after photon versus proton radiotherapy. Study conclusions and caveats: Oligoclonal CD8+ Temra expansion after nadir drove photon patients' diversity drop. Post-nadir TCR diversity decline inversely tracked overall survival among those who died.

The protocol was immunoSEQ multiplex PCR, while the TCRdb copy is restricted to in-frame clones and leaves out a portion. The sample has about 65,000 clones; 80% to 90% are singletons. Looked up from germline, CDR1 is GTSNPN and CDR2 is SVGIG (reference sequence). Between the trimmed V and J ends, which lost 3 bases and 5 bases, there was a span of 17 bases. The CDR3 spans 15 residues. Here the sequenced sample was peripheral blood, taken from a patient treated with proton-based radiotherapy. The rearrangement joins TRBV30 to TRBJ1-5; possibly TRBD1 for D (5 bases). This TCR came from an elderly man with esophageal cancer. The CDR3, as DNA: TGTGCCTGGAGACCCACAGGTGGTCGAGATCAGCCCCAGCATTTT. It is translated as CAWRPTGGRDQPQHF. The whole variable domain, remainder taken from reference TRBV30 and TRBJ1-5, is SQTIHQWPATLVQPVGSPLSLECTVEGTSNPNLYWYRQAAGRGLQLLFYSVGIGQISSEVPQNLSASRPQDRQFILSSKKLLLSDSGFYLCAWRPTGGRDQPQHFGDGTRLSIL.